This passage covers 13 T cell receptor beta chains from one sample sequenced in a study of blood T cell repertoires in COVID-19. The assay was immunoSEQ multiplex PCR, and TCRdb's table has in-frame clones only and misses some. The sample lists a few hundred thousand clones, roughly 89% occurring once. The source material was peripheral blood. These receptors were collected from a man in his late teens or twenties with COVID-19, enrolled during active disease.

In this sample, this clone turned up once. V usage is TRBV25-1 and J usage is TRBJ2-1; D is possibly TRBD2 (6 bases). CDR3 length: 18 residues. The ends were cut back, 1 base at V and 3 bases at J, with 19 bases in the middle. CDR1 is MGHDK, CDR2 SYGVNS, per germline. CDR3 in amino acids: CASSELRDVWGFYNEQFF. The CDR3 DNA sequence: TGTGCCAGCAGTGAATTGCGGGATGTGTGGGGGTTCTACAATGAGCAGTTCTTC. The full variable domain, completed using reference TRBV25-1 and TRBJ2-1, is EADIYQTPRYLVIGTGKKITLECSQTMGHDKMYWYQQDPGMELHLIHYSYGVNSTEKGDLSSESTVSRIRTEHFPLTLESARPSHTSQYLCASSELRDVWGFYNEQFFGPGTRLTVL.

The rearrangement uses TRBV11-2 and TRBJ1-1; D gene ambiguous. Germline V lookup: CDR1 SGHAT, CDR2 FQNNGV. V shed 0 bases and J shed 3 bases, with 8 bases lying between them. The CDR3 loop spans 14 amino acids. CDR3 in amino acids: CASSLDPGYTEAFF. The CDR3 region has the DNA TGTGCCAGCAGCTTAGATCCCGGGTACACTGAAGCTTTCTTT. Full variable domain (outside the CDR3, taken from reference TRBV11-2 and TRBJ1-1): EAGVAQSPRYKIIEKRQSVAFWCNPISGHATLYWYQQILGQGPKLLIQFQNNGVVDDSQLPKDRFSAERLKGVDSTLKIQPAKLEDSAVYLCASSLDPGYTEAFFGQGTRLTVV.

V and J are TRBV19 and TRBJ1-1; D unresolved. V lost 1 base to trimming and J lost 0 bases, with 9 bases between them. Germline assignment: CDR1 LNHDA and CDR2 SQIVND (reference sequence). CDR3 length equals 15 residues. The CDR3 DNA reads as TGTGCCAGTAGTATAGTCCCGGGGATGAACACTGAAGCTTTCTTT. It encodes CASSIVPGMNTEAFF.

The rearrangement links TRBV6-5 to TRBJ2-1; 11 nucleotides match TRBD2. The CDR3 spans 15 residues. Germline CDR1 MNHEY, CDR2 SVGAGI. With V trimmed by 6 bases and J by 6 bases, 7 bases remained unmatched. CDR3: CASRFTSGSVNEQFF. The CDR3 nucleotides are TGTGCCAGCAGATTTACTAGCGGGAGTGTCAATGAGCAGTTCTTC.

The J gene is TRBJ2-3, the V gene TRBV30; perhaps TRBD1 as D (5 bases). This CDR3 comprises 13 residues. In germline, CDR1 is GTSNPN, CDR2 SVGIG (reference sequence). Trimming left V 5 bases short and J 2 bases short, with 11 bases between. CDR3 region: CAWSRALTDTQYF. In DNA form, the CDR3 reads TGTGCCTGGTCCAGGGCGCTCACAGATACGCAGTATTTT.

V is TRBV5-1 and J is TRBJ2-2; tentatively, D is TRBD2 (6 bases). Germline CDR1 is SGHRS and CDR2 is YFSETQ. The V gene lost 4 bases and the J gene lost 4 bases, with 11 bases spanning the gap. This CDR3 spans 14 amino acids. CDR3 amino acids: CASSNPGSTGELFF. CDR3 bases: TGCGCCAGCAGCAACCCCGGGAGCACCGGGGAGCTGTTTTTT.

The genes are TRBV11-1 and TRBJ2-7; TRBD1 aligns across 8 bases. CDR1 is SGHAT, CDR2 FQDESV, per germline (reference sequence). V lost 4 bases, J lost 2 bases, and 4 bases stayed unmatched. The CDR3 spans 14 residues. CDR3 region: CASSSGQVTYEQYF. In DNA form, the CDR3 reads TGTGCCAGCAGCTCGGGACAGGTTACCTACGAGCAGTACTTC.

This clone was observed a handful of times. The chain uses TRBV30 and TRBJ1-5, with D perhaps TRBD1 (6 bases). V lost 4 bases and J lost 7, with 11 bases in between. The germline V gene has CDR1 GTSNPN and CDR2 SVGIG (reference sequence). The CDR3 runs to 12 residues. The CDR3 nucleotides are TGTGCCTGGACCTCAGGGACACAGCCCCAGCATTTT. It specifies CAWTSGTQPQHF.

This clone was found once. This chain links TRBV29-1 with TRBJ1-1; D not resolved. The CDR3 is 10 amino acids. Trimming pared 7 bases from V and 7 bases from J, leaving 10 bases between. Germline V gene sequence: CDR1 SQVTM, CDR2 ANQGSEA. The CDR3 DNA sequence: TGCAGCGACGAGGGAGTTGAAGCTTTCTTT. Translation gives CSDEGVEAFF.

V usage is TRBV7-8 and J usage is TRBJ1-1; perhaps TRBD1 as D (5 bases). The CDR3 extends over 15 amino acids. Deletions cut 6 bases from V and 4 bases from J, with 18 bases between. CDR1 is SGHVS and CDR2 is FQNEAQ in the germline V gene. The CDR3, as DNA: TGTGCCAGCAGTCCGTACGGAGGGGTGCGCACTGAAGCTTTCTTT. Encoded protein: CASSPYGGVRTEAFF. Full variable domain (outside the CDR3, taken from reference TRBV7-8 and TRBJ1-1): GAGVSQSPRYKVAKRGQDVALRCDPISGHVSLFWYQQALGQGPEFLTYFQNEAQLDKSGLPSDRFFAERPEGSVSTLKIQRTQQEDSAVYLCASSPYGGVRTEAFFGQGTRLTVV.

V and J are TRBV12-5 and TRBJ2-1, with 7 bases lining up with TRBD2. V shed 8 bases, J shed 10 bases, and the junction held 14 bases outside the gene matches. Germline CDR1 and CDR2: LGHNT and FRNRAP. There are 14 residues in the CDR3. As DNA, the CDR3 is TGTGCTAGTTCGGGCGCGGGAGCTGGTAGGGAGCAGTTCTTC. Encoded protein: CASSGAGAGREQFF.

This rearrangement joins TRBV7-9 to TRBJ2-7, with D maybe TRBD1 (5 bases). V was clipped by 4 bases and J by 4 bases, with 17 bases between them. This CDR3 region has 15 residues. The germline gives CDR1 SEHNR, CDR2 FQNEAQ (reference sequence). The CDR3 is CASSSTGPRDYEQYF. The DNA of the CDR3 is TGTGCCAGCAGCTCCACCGGGCCCAGGGATTACGAGCAGTACTTC.

This CDR3 is CASSHTGGVRNQPQHF. The CDR3, as DNA: TGTGCCAGCAGCCACACAGGGGGCGTACGCAATCAGCCCCAGCATTTT. This sequence joins TRBV16 and TRBJ1-5, with 9 positions matching TRBD1. CDR3 length: 16 amino acids. V was clipped by 3 bases and J by 2 bases; unmatched bases: 5. Germline V gives CDR1 KGHSY, CDR2 FQNENV.